This T cell receptor (beta chain) is from a study of breast tumors, draining lymph nodes, adjacent tissues. Findings of the study overall: Compared with basal-like, luminal-like tumors shared significantly more repertoire with nontumor tissue. The lymph node origin of tumor T cells was framed as consistent with a hypothesis, not demonstrated.

TCRdb redid the calling of the multiplex PCR reads with MiXCR, one entry per CDR3 protein. This table has about 66,000 distinct CDR3 sequences, approximately 47% appearing once. Germline V CDR1 and CDR2: MDHEN, SYDVKM. This CDR3 is built from 14 residues. V lost 0 bases and J lost 3; bases outside the gene matches: 1. This clonotype has a count of ten or more. Antigen specificity is unknown. The sequenced sample was breast tumor tissue. The TCR comes from a female donor with breast cancer. Some clones in this sample may be carry-over from other donors' samples. V usage is TRBV28 and J usage is TRBJ2-5; 7 bases map to TRBD2. CDR3 sequence (DNA): TGTGCCAGCAGTTTATGGGGGAGGGAAGAGACCCAGTACTTC. Residues: CASSLWGREETQYF.